A single sample is the source of the 9 T cell receptor beta chains below, sequenced in a study of T cells in women clearing cervical HPV infection. Sequenced by immunoSEQ multiplex PCR; TCRdb stores in-frame clones only, minus some. In total, the table holds about 41,000 clones. The material sequenced was blood buffy coat. The source is a woman aged 18 to 75 with a cervical HPV16 infection that either progressed to CIN3+ or cleared (not recorded which).

With respect to this clone: Read sequence stops 3 residues before the CDR3 end, and the germline J gene provides the missing end. The chain is built from TRBV20-1 and TRBJ2-5, with 15 bases lining up with TRBD2. The CDR3 has 15 residues. The junction had 6 bases not matched to a gene; V was cut back by 6 bases and J by 4 bases. CDR1 and CDR2 (germline): DFQATT, SNEGSKA (reference sequence). CDR3 DNA, as far as it was read: TGCAGTGCCACGGGACTAGCGGGGGGAAGAGAGACC. This translates into CSATGLAGGRET. The whole CDR3 region reads CSATGLAGGRETQYF.

Details on this clone: The CDR3 end falls 3 residues outside the read, so it is completed with the germline J gene. The chain recombines TRBV7-8 with TRBJ2-7; a possible D gene is TRBD1 (5 bases). V dropped 1 base and J dropped 2 bases, with 15 bases sitting between them. Germline V lookup: CDR1 SGHVS, CDR2 FQNEAQ. The CDR3 loop spans 16 amino acids. The part of the CDR3 DNA that was read is TGTGCCAGCAGCTTAGAGTTCAGGGCCTCTACCTACGAG. Protein sequence: CASSLEFRASTYE. Given in full, the CDR3 is CASSLEFRASTYEQYF.

As for this clone: The sequenced fragment ends 3 residues before the CDR3 boundary, so the rest is inferred from the germline J gene. The chain recombines TRBV5-6 with TRBJ2-7; possible D gene TRBD1, 7 bases. CDR1 is SGHDT, CDR2 YYEEEE, per germline. There are 15 residues in the CDR3. Trimming shortened V by 4 bases and J by 0 bases, and 14 bases separated the two germline ends. The CDR3 bases that were read are TGTGCCAGCAGCGGGAGGAGACAGGGCTCCTACGAG. Translated: CASSGRRQGSYE. The whole CDR3 protein reads CASSGRRQGSYEQYF.

Note on this clone: Read sequence stops 3 residues before the CDR3 end, and the germline J gene provides the missing end. The chain uses TRBV7-8 and TRBJ2-7, with D perhaps TRBD2 (5 bases). From germline, CDR1 is SGHVS and CDR2 FQNEAQ. The CDR3 spans 15 residues. V shed 3 bases and J shed 0 bases, with 12 bases lying between them. CDR3 DNA, as far as it was read: TGTGCCAGCAGCTTTGAGGGCCCCGGCTCCTACGAG. Translation gives CASSFEGPGSYE. The entire CDR3 reads CASSFEGPGSYEQYF.

Details on this clone: The read ends 3 residues shy of where the CDR3 ends; the end is completed using the germline J gene. The V and J genes are TRBV9 and TRBJ2-1; 7 bases are shared with TRBD2. The germline CDR1 and CDR2 sequences are SGDLS and YYNGEE. J lost 6 bases, V lost 4 bases, and 7 bases had no gene match. The CDR3 is made up of 14 amino acids. CDR3 loop: CASSIRLAGNEQFF. The DNA read from the CDR3 is TGTGCCAGCAGCATTCGACTAGCAGGCAATGAG.

This clone ranks as medium-sized in terms of frequency. Other nucleotide sequences in the sample specify the same CDR3. The CDR3 loop reads CASSPGQITDTQYF. The CDR3 bases that were read are TGTGCCAGCAGCCCGGGACAGATCACAGATACG. The chain joins TRBV5-4 to TRBJ2-3, with 7 bases matching TRBD1. Read data end 3 residues before the CDR3 end; the end is taken from the germline J gene. CDR1 is SGHNT and CDR2 is YYREEE in the germline V gene (reference sequence). Unmatched junction bases numbered 4, after V lost 4 bases and J lost 2 bases. The CDR3 runs to 14 residues.

Comment on this clone: Coverage ceases 3 residues before the CDR3 finishes, and the germline J gene fills in the end. V usage is TRBV10-3 and J usage is TRBJ1-5; D may be TRBD1 (6 bases). The CDR3 loop spans 14 amino acids. Germline CDR1 ENHRY, CDR2 SYGVKD. Trimming removed 9 bases from V and 0 bases from J, with 12 bases in between. The CDR3 protein is CAIGGQYSNQPQHF. Partial CDR3 DNA: TGTGCCATTGGGGGACAATATAGCAATCAGCCC.

A word on this clone: Read data end 3 residues before the CDR3 end; the end is taken from the germline J gene. This chain links TRBV19 with TRBJ1-5, with a possible D match to TRBD1 (6 bases). The ends were cut back, 1 base at V and 6 bases at J, with 16 bases in the middle. Germline-derived CDR1 and CDR2 are LNHDA and SQIVND (reference sequence). The CDR3 runs 16 residues. The CDR3 sequence is CASSIGGGHGSQPQHF. The part of the CDR3 DNA that was read is TGTGCCAGTAGTATAGGTGGGGGCCATGGAAGTCAGCCC.

Concerning this clone: The observed sequence ends 3 residues before the CDR3 terminus, with the missing tail filled in from the germline J gene. The chain carries TRBV5-1 and TRBJ2-3, with 9 nucleotides matching TRBD2. V was clipped by 2 bases and J by 1 base; unmatched bases: 2. Germline loops: CDR1 SGHRS, CDR2 YFSETQ. The CDR3 runs to 15 residues. The sequenced part of the CDR3 DNA is TGCGCCAGCAGCTTTCCTAGCGGGGGCACAGATACG. Its translation: CASSFPSGGTDT. The CDR3 as a whole reads CASSFPSGGTDTQYF.